These T cell receptor beta chains were read from a single sample in a study of identical twins. A single record per CDR3 protein comes from TCRdb applying MiXCR to the 5' RACE reads. The sample has about 190,000 distinct CDR3 sequences, around 15% seen once. These data also featured in a second study, about T cells expressing NK-cell markers.

Material: CD8+ T cells sorted from blood. The origin of the receptors is a woman aged 18-29 years in good health. Each CDR3 is given with its conserved first and last residue. D genes are given only for firm matches. Not all rows give a size; the values are once, few, many and, for expanded clones, a class.

d_call j_call clone_size v_call cdr3_aa cdr3_nt
TRBD1 TRBJ2-7 few TRBV6-2/TRBV6-3 CASLSPGQGYEQYF TGTGCCAGCCTTTCTCCGGGACAGGGCTACGAGCAGTACTTC
- TRBJ1-2 few TRBV11-2 CASSSNPALGYTF TGTGCCAGCAGCTCTAATCCAGCCCTGGGCTACACCTTC
- TRBJ1-2 - TRBV5-8 CASSLRTTYGYTF TGTGCCAGCAGCTTGCGGACAACCTATGGCTACACCTTC
TRBD2 TRBJ2-1 - TRBV9 CASSLGIGRNEQFF TGTGCCAGCAGCCTCGGAATCGGGAGGAATGAGCAGTTCTTC
- TRBJ2-5 few TRBV29-1 CSVESTVLQETQYF TGCAGCGTTGAATCTACGGTGCTCCAAGAGACCCAGTACTTC
- TRBJ2-1 few TRBV20-1 CSARGVLAPYNEQFF TGCAGTGCTAGAGGGGTACTAGCTCCCTACAATGAGCAGTTCTTC
TRBD2 TRBJ2-1 - TRBV6-1 CASSGLATERSEQFF TGTGCCAGCAGTGGACTAGCGACCGAACGTAGCGAGCAGTTCTTC
- TRBJ1-2 - TRBV6-1 CASSIGTGALYYGYTF TGTGCCAGCAGCATCGGGACCGGCGCCCTTTACTATGGCTACACCTTC
TRBD1 TRBJ2-1 - TRBV29-1 CSVPPSGGQGTYNEQFF TGCAGCGTCCCCCCATCAGGGGGACAGGGCACCTACAATGAGCAGTTCTTC
TRBD2 TRBJ2-3 few TRBV30 CAWCPGTSGSGDTQYF TGTGCCTGGTGCCCCGGGACTAGCGGGAGTGGTGATACGCAGTATTTT
- TRBJ2-1 - TRBV5-1 CASSPRFPYNEQFF TGCGCCAGCAGCCCCAGGTTCCCCTACAATGAGCAGTTCTTC
TRBD2 TRBJ2-3 - TRBV7-9 CASSRRTGGMMDTQYF TGTGCCAGCAGCCGACGGACGGGAGGTATGATGGATACGCAGTATTTT
- TRBJ2-3 - TRBV7-9 CASYRPSLSADTQYF TGTGCCTCCTATCGACCGAGTTTAAGTGCGGATACGCAGTATTTT
- TRBJ2-1 few TRBV7-2 CASSPRDTVYNEQFF TGTGCCAGCAGCCCCCGTGACACTGTCTACAATGAGCAGTTCTTC
- TRBJ2-6 few TRBV15 CATRGQPSRANVLTF TGTGCCACCAGAGGACAGCCCTCTCGGGCCAACGTCCTGACTTTC
TRBD1 TRBJ2-7 many TRBV20-1 CSATTGSSYEQYF TGCAGTGCCACGACAGGGTCGTCCTACGAGCAGTACTTC
TRBD1 TRBJ2-1 few TRBV6-2/TRBV6-3 CASSRDRGSYNEQFF TGTGCCAGCAGCCGGGACAGGGGGAGTTACAATGAGCAGTTCTTC
- TRBJ1-2 - TRBV3-1 CASSQGGYGFYGYTF TGTGCCAGCAGCCAAGGAGGGTACGGTTTCTATGGCTACACCTTC
TRBD1 TRBJ1-6 few TRBV7-9 CASSPGTAGSNSPLHF TGTGCCAGCAGCCCGGGGACAGCCGGGTCTAATTCACCCCTCCACTTT
TRBD2 TRBJ2-1 - TRBV12-3/TRBV12-4 CACSSVILAGGLGNEQFF TGTGCCTGCAGTTCCGTAATACTAGCGGGAGGTTTAGGCAATGAGCAGTTCTTC
- TRBJ2-3 - TRBV4-1 CASSQEGAADTQYF TGCGCCAGCAGCCAAGAGGGGGCTGCAGATACGCAGTATTTT
TRBD1 TRBJ2-7 - TRBV27 CASRGTGTGLYEQYF TGTGCCAGCAGGGGGACCGGGACAGGTTTGTACGAGCAGTACTTC
- TRBJ2-7 few TRBV6-2/TRBV6-3 CASSSGGAKTYEQYF TGTGCCAGCAGTTCCGGCGGGGCGAAAACCTACGAGCAGTACTTC
TRBD1 TRBJ2-1 few TRBV12-3/TRBV12-4 CASSWDREDEQFF TGTGCCAGCAGCTGGGACAGGGAAGATGAGCAGTTCTTC
- TRBJ1-1 - TRBV9 CASSDPRVNTEAFF TGTGCCAGCAGCGACCCCAGGGTAAACACTGAAGCTTTCTTT
- TRBJ2-1 - TRBV7-9 CASSFWPGSFYEQFF TGTGCCAGCAGCTTTTGGCCCGGTTCATTCTATGAGCAGTTCTTC
- TRBJ2-7 - TRBV9 CASGSALLHEQYF TGTGCCAGCGGTTCGGCCTTACTTCACGAGCAGTACTTC
- TRBJ1-5 few TRBV12-3/TRBV12-4 CASSLGRSNQPQHF TGTGCCAGCAGTTTAGGGCGTTCCAATCAGCCCCAGCATTTT
- TRBJ2-7 few TRBV20-1 CSARDEVRVYEQYF TGCAGTGCTAGAGATGAGGTTAGGGTCTACGAGCAGTACTTC
- TRBJ2-7 - TRBV20-1 CSARVRNAYEQYF TGCAGTGCTAGAGTTAGAAACGCCTACGAGCAGTACTTC
- TRBJ2-3 many TRBV6-4 CASSEQASPSTDTQYF TGTGCCAGCAGTGAACAGGCTTCTCCTAGCACAGATACGCAGTATTTT
TRBD1 TRBJ2-1 - TRBV4-2 CASSRDSYEQFF TGTGCCAGCAGCCGGGACAGCTATGAGCAGTTCTTC
- TRBJ2-1 - TRBV20-1 CSARDSPSSNEQFF TGCAGTGCTAGAGATAGCCCATCGTCCAATGAGCAGTTCTTC
TRBD2 TRBJ2-5 - TRBV13 CASSARTSGRETQYF TGTGCCAGCAGCGCCCGGACTAGCGGGAGGGAGACCCAGTACTTC
- TRBJ1-4 - TRBV11-2 CASSLAVGEKLFF TGTGCCAGCAGCTTAGCAGTGGGGGAAAAACTGTTTTTT
- TRBJ2-4 - TRBV7-9 CASKEEAKNIQYF TGTGCCAGCAAAGAGGAAGCCAAAAACATTCAGTACTTC
- TRBJ1-3 few TRBV29-1 CSGRTGPGNTIYF TGCAGCGGCCGAACAGGGCCTGGAAACACCATATATTTT
- TRBJ1-2 - TRBV11-3 CASSHGQTYGYTF TGTGCCAGCAGCCACGGACAGACCTATGGCTACACCTTC
TRBD1 TRBJ1-1 few TRBV7-8 CASSLGMRGGKEAFF TGTGCCAGCAGCTTAGGGATGAGAGGGGGCAAAGAAGCTTTCTTT
TRBD2 TRBJ2-1 - TRBV7-9 CASSSLADEQFF TGTGCCAGCAGCTCCCTAGCGGATGAGCAGTTCTTC
- TRBJ1-3 - TRBV7-9 CASSNTDGQFSGNTIYF TGTGCCAGCAGCAACACTGACGGACAGTTCTCTGGAAACACCATATATTTT
TRBD2 TRBJ2-5 - TRBV15 CATSPSGTSGTQYF TGTGCCACCAGCCCCTCGGGGACTAGCGGGACCCAGTACTTC
- TRBJ2-7 - TRBV29-1 CSVEFGAYEQYF TGCAGCGTTGAGTTCGGCGCCTACGAGCAGTACTTC
TRBD2 TRBJ2-1 few TRBV7-9 CASSFGTTYNEQFF TGTGCCAGCAGCTTTGGGACTACCTACAATGAGCAGTTCTTC
- TRBJ2-7 few TRBV12-3/TRBV12-4 CASSFTGSEQYF TGTGCCAGCAGTTTTACAGGCAGCGAGCAGTACTTC
- TRBJ2-7 - TRBV11-2 CASSRGPRYEQYF TGTGCCAGCAGCAGGGGACCACGCTACGAGCAGTACTTC